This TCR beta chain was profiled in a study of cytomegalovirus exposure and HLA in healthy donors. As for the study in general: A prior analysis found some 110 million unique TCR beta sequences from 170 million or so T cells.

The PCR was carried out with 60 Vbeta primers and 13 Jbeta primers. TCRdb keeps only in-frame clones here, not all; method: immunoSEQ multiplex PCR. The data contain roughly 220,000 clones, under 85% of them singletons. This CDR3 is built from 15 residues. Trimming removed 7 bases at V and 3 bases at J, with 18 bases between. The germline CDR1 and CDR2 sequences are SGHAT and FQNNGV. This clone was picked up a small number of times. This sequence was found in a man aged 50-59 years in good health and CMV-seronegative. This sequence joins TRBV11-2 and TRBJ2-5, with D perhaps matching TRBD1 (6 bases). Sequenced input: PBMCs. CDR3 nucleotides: TGTGCCAGCAACCCCTTACAGGGAGTGAAAGAGACCCAGTACTTC. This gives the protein CASNPLQGVKETQYF.